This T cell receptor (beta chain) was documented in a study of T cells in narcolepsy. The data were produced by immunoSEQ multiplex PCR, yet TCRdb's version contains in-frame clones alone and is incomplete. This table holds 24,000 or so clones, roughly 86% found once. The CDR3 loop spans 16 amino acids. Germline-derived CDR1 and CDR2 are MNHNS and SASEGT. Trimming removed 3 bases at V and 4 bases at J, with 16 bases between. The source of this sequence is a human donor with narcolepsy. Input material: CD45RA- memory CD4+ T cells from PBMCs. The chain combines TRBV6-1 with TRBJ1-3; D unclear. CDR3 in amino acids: CASSDPRTRNGNTIYF. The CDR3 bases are TGTGCCAGCAGTGACCCGCGGACCAGAAACGGAAACACCATATATTTT.